This T cell receptor beta chain originates from a study of blood T cells in healthy people across ages. Per individual sample, total RNA of at least 5.5 micrograms was extracted. Germline loops: CDR1 MNHEY, CDR2 SVGEGT. Deletions cut 6 bases from V and 4 bases from J, with 16 bases between. The CDR3 is 14 residues long. This clonotype was seen a single time. A J-beta primer mix and a sample-barcoded 5' primer were used in a second PCR of about 7 to 11 cycles. Via MiXCR, TCRdb re-called the 5' RACE reads, giving one row per CDR3 protein. This table holds over 750,000 distinct CDR3 sequences, more than 20% found once. This sample also belongs to another study, concerning T cells of mothers and their children. That paper notes: A few healthy Caucasian mothers, along with their six children, served as the donors. Every mother produced more than 8.5 million TCR beta CDR3 reads, whereas every child provided several million. Whether pairs are related or unrelated, thymic selection shapes their TCR recombination output in much the same way.

This clonotype originated in a boy younger than 18 in good health. Sequencing was done on a sample of blood. The V call is TRBV6-2 or TRBV6-3, the J call TRBJ2-7; D possibly matches TRBD1 or TRBD2 (7 bases each). CDR3: CASRMSGTAYEQYF. The CDR3 DNA sequence: TGTGCCAGCAGGATGAGCGGGACAGCATACGAGCAGTACTTC.